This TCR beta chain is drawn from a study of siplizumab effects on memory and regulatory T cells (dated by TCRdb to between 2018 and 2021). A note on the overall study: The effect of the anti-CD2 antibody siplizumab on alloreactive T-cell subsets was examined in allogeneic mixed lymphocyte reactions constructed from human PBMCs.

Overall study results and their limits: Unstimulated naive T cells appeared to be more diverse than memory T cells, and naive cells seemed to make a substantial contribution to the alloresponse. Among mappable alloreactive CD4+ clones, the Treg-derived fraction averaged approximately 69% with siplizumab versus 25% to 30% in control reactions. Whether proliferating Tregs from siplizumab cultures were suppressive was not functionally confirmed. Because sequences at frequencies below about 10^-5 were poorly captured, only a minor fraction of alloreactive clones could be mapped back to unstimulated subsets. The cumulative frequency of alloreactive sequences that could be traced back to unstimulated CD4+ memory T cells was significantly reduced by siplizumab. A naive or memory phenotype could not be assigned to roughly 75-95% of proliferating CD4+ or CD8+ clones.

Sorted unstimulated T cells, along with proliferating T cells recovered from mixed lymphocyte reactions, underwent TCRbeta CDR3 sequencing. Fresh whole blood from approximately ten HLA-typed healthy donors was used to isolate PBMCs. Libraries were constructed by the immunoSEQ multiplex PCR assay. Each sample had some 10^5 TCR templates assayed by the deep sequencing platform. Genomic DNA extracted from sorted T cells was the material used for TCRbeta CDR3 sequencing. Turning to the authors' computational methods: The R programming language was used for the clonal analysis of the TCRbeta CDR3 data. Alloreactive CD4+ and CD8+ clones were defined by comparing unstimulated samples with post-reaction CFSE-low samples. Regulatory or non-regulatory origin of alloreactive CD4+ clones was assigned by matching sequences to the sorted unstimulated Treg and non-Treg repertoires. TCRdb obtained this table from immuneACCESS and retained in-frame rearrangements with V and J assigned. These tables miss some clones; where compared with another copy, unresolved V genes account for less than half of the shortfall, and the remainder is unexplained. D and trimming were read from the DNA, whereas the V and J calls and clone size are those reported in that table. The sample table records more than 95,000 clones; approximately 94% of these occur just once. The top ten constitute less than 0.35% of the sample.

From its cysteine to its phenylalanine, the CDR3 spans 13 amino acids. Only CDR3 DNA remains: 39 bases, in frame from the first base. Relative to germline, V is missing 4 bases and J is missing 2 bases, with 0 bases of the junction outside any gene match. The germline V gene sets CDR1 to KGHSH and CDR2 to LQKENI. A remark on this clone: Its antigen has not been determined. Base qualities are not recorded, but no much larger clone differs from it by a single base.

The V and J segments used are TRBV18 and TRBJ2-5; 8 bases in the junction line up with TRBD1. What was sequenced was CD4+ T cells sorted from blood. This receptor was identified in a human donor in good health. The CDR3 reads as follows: CASSRTGQETQYF. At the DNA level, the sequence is TGTGCCAGCTCACGGACAGGGCAAGAGACCCAGTACTTC.